Below, 3 T cell receptor beta chains from the same sample are listed, as sequenced in a study of OX40 agonist ivuxolimab in advanced cancers. Using immunoSEQ multiplex PCR, the repertoire was profiled, and TCRdb retains in-frame clones only, with some absent. Of 40,000 or so clones in the sample, approximately 86% are singletons; the top ten hold about 35%. Sequenced here: CD4+ or CD8+ T cells sorted from blood, sampled in a trial of the OX40 agonist ivuxolimab. Receptor source: an adult with an advanced solid tumor such as melanoma, head and neck, liver or kidney cancer.

The chain employs TRBV11-2 and TRBJ1-5, with D uncertain. This CDR3 comprises 12 residues. CDR1 and CDR2 (germline): SGHAT, FQNNGV. Trimming removed 5 bases at V and 3 bases at J, with 5 bases between. The CDR3 nucleotides are TGTGCCAGCAGCGCCACCAATCAGCCCCAGCATTTT. It codes for CASSATNQPQHF. Supplemented by reference TRBV11-2 and TRBJ1-5, the full variable domain reads EAGVAQSPRYKIIEKRQSVAFWCNPISGHATLYWYQQILGQGPKLLIQFQNNGVVDDSQLPKDRFSAERLKGVDSTLKIQPAKLEDSAVYLCASSATNQPQHFGDGTRLSIL.

The count of this clone is one. This chain uses TRBV6-1 with TRBJ2-7; D uncertain. The V end was cut by 5 bases, the J end by 4 bases, with 12 bases between. The CDR3 is 13 residues long. Per germline, CDR1 MNHNS and CDR2 SASEGT. The CDR3 sequence: CASSFEVGYEQYF. The CDR3 nucleotides read TGTGCCAGCAGTTTTGAGGTAGGGTACGAGCAGTACTTC.

V and J are TRBV5-1 and TRBJ2-5, with D perhaps TRBD1 (8 bases). Germline-derived CDR1 and CDR2 are SGHRS and YFSETQ. CDR3 length: 16 residues. Trimming cost V 4 bases and J 0 bases, with 16 bases left between them. The CDR3: CASSLRGDRNQETQYF. The CDR3, as DNA: TGCGCCAGCAGCCTACGGGGGGACAGGAACCAAGAGACCCAGTACTTC.